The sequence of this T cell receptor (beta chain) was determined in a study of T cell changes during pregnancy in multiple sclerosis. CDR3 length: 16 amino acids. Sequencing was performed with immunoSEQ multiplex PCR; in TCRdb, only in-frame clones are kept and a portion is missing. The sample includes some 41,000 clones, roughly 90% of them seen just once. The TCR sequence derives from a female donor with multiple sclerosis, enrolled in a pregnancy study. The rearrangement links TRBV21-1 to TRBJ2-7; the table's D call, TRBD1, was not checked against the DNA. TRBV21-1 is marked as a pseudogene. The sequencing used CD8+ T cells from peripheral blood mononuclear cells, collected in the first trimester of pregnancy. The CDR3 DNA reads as TGTGCCAGCAGCAAAGGATGGATTGTGGGCGAGCACGAGCAGTACTTC. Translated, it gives CASSKGWIVGEHEQYF.